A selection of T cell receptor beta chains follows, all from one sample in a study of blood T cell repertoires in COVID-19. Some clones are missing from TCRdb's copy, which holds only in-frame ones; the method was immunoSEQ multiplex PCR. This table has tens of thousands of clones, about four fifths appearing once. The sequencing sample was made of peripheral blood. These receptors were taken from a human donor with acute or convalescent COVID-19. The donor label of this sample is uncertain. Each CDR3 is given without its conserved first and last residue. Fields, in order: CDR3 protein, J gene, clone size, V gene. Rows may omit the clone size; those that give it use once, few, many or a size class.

CDR3 protein: ASSGRQGYEQY
J gene: TRBJ2-7
clone size: -
V gene: TRBV25-1

CDR3 protein: ASSPLYEQY
J gene: TRBJ2-7
clone size: -
V gene: TRBV6-6

CDR3 protein: ASSRGTAAIPNSPLH
J gene: TRBJ1-6
clone size: few
V gene: TRBV3-1/TRBV3-2

CDR3 protein: ASSLAGYGAQPQH
J gene: TRBJ1-5
clone size: -
V gene: TRBV5-6

CDR3 protein: ASREQGPTGELF
J gene: TRBJ2-2
clone size: -
V gene: TRBV2

CDR3 protein: ASSEPGRSSYEQY
J gene: TRBJ2-7
clone size: -
V gene: TRBV6-1

CDR3 protein: ASSIQGFSGNTIY
J gene: TRBJ1-3
clone size: -
V gene: TRBV19

CDR3 protein: ASSLSRGGNEKLF
J gene: TRBJ1-4
clone size: once
V gene: TRBV7-2

CDR3 protein: ASSSRYNEQF
J gene: TRBJ2-1
clone size: -
V gene: TRBV7-6

CDR3 protein: SVQTTHSTNEKLF
J gene: TRBJ1-4
clone size: -
V gene: TRBV29-1

CDR3 protein: ASSLTDSSYNSPLH
J gene: TRBJ1-6
clone size: -
V gene: TRBV5-1

CDR3 protein: ASWVGRGVNTEAF
J gene: TRBJ1-1
clone size: -
V gene: TRBV6-6

CDR3 protein: ASSRQGIREKLF
J gene: TRBJ1-4
clone size: -
V gene: TRBV19

CDR3 protein: ATQGSAEAF
J gene: TRBJ1-1
clone size: -
V gene: TRBV10-1

CDR3 protein: ATSDARQASYEQY
J gene: TRBJ2-7
clone size: -
V gene: TRBV24-1

CDR3 protein: ASSQEGGGGEIYGYT
J gene: TRBJ1-2
clone size: -
V gene: TRBV4-3

CDR3 protein: ASSPRTGLTDTQY
J gene: TRBJ2-3
clone size: -
V gene: TRBV2

CDR3 protein: ASSLDSQNEQF
J gene: TRBJ2-1
clone size: -
V gene: TRBV5-1

CDR3 protein: ASSIERPGHSYT
J gene: TRBJ1-2
clone size: -
V gene: TRBV19

CDR3 protein: SVEEGGTDQPQH
J gene: TRBJ1-5
clone size: -
V gene: TRBV29-1

CDR3 protein: ASSSLAGGESDTQY
J gene: TRBJ2-3
clone size: -
V gene: TRBV2

CDR3 protein: ASSLAGGPIRDTQY
J gene: TRBJ2-3
clone size: once
V gene: TRBV7-8

CDR3 protein: ASSVDREYTQY
J gene: TRBJ2-3
clone size: -
V gene: TRBV2

CDR3 protein: ASSGRDRVFNEQF
J gene: TRBJ2-1
clone size: -
V gene: TRBV2

CDR3 protein: SVEDQRGAYEQY
J gene: TRBJ2-7
clone size: -
V gene: TRBV29-1

CDR3 protein: ASRGGPGDTQY
J gene: TRBJ2-3
clone size: -
V gene: TRBV5-1

CDR3 protein: ASSQEVRADQPQH
J gene: TRBJ1-5
clone size: -
V gene: TRBV4-1

CDR3 protein: ASSIGLAVYQETQY
J gene: TRBJ2-5
clone size: -
V gene: TRBV21-1

CDR3 protein: ASSPGTGSYEQY
J gene: TRBJ2-7
clone size: -
V gene: TRBV6-4